The clone carrying this T cell receptor beta chain appeared a few times. Its antigen is undetermined. The data belong to a study of beta chain features in type 1 diabetes. Expressed TCRB transcripts were sequenced, since all the RNA that had been isolated was reverse transcribed. Here immunoSEQ multiplex PCR was the method, and the copy in TCRdb shows in-frame clones only, minus some. Among around 180,000 clones listed, around 8% were seen once. General observations from the study: TCRB CDR3s from Type 1 diabetes patients were moderately but significantly shorter in all four CD4+ subsets.

This TCR was recovered from a woman aged 35 to 49 with type 1 diabetes. Material: central memory CD4+ T cells from blood.

CDR3 loop: CASSPGGHGMGYTF. CDR3 sequence (DNA): TGCGCCAGCAGCCCAGGCGGGCACGGGATGGGCTACACCTTC. This chain connects TRBV4-3 to TRBJ1-2; D is unresolved. Germline lookup yields CDR1 LGHNA and CDR2 YSLEER. Trimming removed 4 bases from V and 8 bases from J, with 17 bases in between. The CDR3 spans 14 residues.